A selection of T cell receptor beta chains follows, all from one sample in a study of blood T cell repertoires in COVID-19. The table came from immunoSEQ multiplex PCR; TCRdb's copy has only in-frame clones and leaves some out. The sample includes some 60,000 clones, about 76% of them seen just once. Sequenced material: peripheral blood. The receptors stem from a human donor in a cohort sampled during active COVID-19. CDR3s include the opening cysteine and the closing phenylalanine or tryptophan. A D gene is named only where the DNA matches it firmly. Clone size is given for some rows only: seen once, a few or many times, or a class if the clone is expanded.

j_call,v_call,clone_size,d_call,cdr3_nt,cdr3_aa
TRBJ2-7,TRBV7-9,.,.,TGTGCCAGCAAGGGACCGGGACACATGTACGAGCAGTACTTC,CASKGPGHMYEQYF
TRBJ2-7,TRBV9,.,TRBD2,TGTGCCAGCAGCGTAGGAGGGAGGGCCCGAATGGGCGAGCAGTACTTC,CASSVGGRARMGEQYF
TRBJ2-6,TRBV18,.,TRBD1,TGTGCCAGCTCACCCCAGAGACAGGGCTCTGGGGCCAACGTCCTGACTTTC,CASSPQRQGSGANVLTF
TRBJ2-5,TRBV19,once,.,TGTGCCAGTAGTACCGGGACCGGAGGGGAGACCCAGTACTTC,CASSTGTGGETQYF
TRBJ2-6,TRBV9,.,.,TGTGCCAGCAGCGTAGGGGAGGAGGCCAACGTCCTGACTTTC,CASSVGEEANVLTF
TRBJ1-2,TRBV29-1,.,.,TGCAGCGTTTCCGACTATGGCTACACCTTC,CSVSDYGYTF
TRBJ2-2,TRBV7-8,once,.,TGTGCCAGCAGCTCCTCTATAGGGGAGCTGTTTTTT,CASSSSIGELFF
TRBJ1-2,TRBV14,once,.,TGTGCCAGCAGCCAAGATCGAGGTTATGGCTACACCTTC,CASSQDRGYGYTF
TRBJ2-7,TRBV6-5,.,TRBD1,TGTGCCAGCAGTTACGGGGACAGGGGCCTAGGCGAGCAGTACTTC,CASSYGDRGLGEQYF
TRBJ1-6,TRBV7-9,.,.,TGTGCCAGCCAGGGCTCCTATAATTCACCCCTCCACTTT,CASQGSYNSPLHF